The T cell receptor (beta chain) described here comes from a study of identical twins (dated by TCRdb to the mid-2010s). About the investigation overall: TCR alpha and beta repertoires from monozygotic twins, unrelated adults of various ages and cord blood were deep-sequenced to test whether fetal clonotypes persist. Replicate twin experiments were performed at different times using different library preparation protocols to rule out contamination.

This clonotype showed up just a few times. This clone's antigen is unknown. The record has no base qualities; no much larger clone is one base away. The CDR3 runs 13 residues from the cysteine to the phenylalanine. The CDR3 DNA has 39 bases and is translated from base 1. From a lookup of the germline V gene (reference sequence), CDR1 and CDR2 are DFQATT and SNEGSKA. The library was made by 5' RACE. Sequencing instrument: Illumina HiSeq 2000. A universal primer binding site was added through template switching, and the final cDNA carried a unique molecular identifier so that TCR cDNA molecules could be counted accurately. First-strand cDNA for TCR alpha and beta chains was synthesized from specific primers in the conserved constant-segment region. To control for contamination, every cDNA library carried two barcodes: a SMART-Mk sample barcode plus Illumina barcodes. TruSeq adapter sequences, together with Illumina sample barcodes, were added in two successive PCR steps. TCR alpha and beta cDNA libraries were sequenced on the Illumina HiSeq platform with custom primers. Concerning the study's data processing: MiGEC was used to process raw reads and extract unique molecular identifiers, and MiXCR was used to find CDR3 positions. Recombination models were inferred per individual with the repgenHMM and IGoR tools using an EM algorithm. The tcR package in R was used for shared clonotype analysis, with sharing normalized by the product of cloneset sizes. To study raw recombination free of thymic and clonal selection effects, out-of-frame nonproductive sequences were analyzed. TCRdb redid the processing of the public reads, applying fastp at Q25 and MiXCR, and retained in-frame beta chains. Records with the same CDR3 protein are collapsed into one entry carrying the most frequent genes and DNA. The V and J calls, along with clone size, are taken from TCRdb and not from the paper's own processing. The sample data list roughly 720,000 distinct CDR3 sequences, and approximately 18% of these were observed just once. Clones ranked in the top ten supply around 13% of the sample.

On the study overall, not on this receptor specifically: Compared with coincidental sharing between unrelated individuals, out-of-frame TCR alpha sequences shared between twins had an excess of sequences with low generation probability. Because the same donors could not be followed over many years, the conclusions relied on cross-sectional statistical analysis. Out-of-frame TCR alpha sharing in monozygotic twins was systematically underestimated by recombination models, whereas sharing between unrelated individuals was in agreement with the recombination models. A weaker excess of twin sharing was found in beta out-of-frame sequences because the signal-to-noise ratio was lowered by fewer shared sequences. Abundant cord blood beta clonotypes had fewer insertions, young adult naive repertoires showed a similar but weaker trend, and memory repertoires showed no such trend. Invariant T cells such as MAIT and iNKT could partly confound zero-insertion analyses, although diverse VJ usage argued against such confounding for most clonotypes.

Only healthy Caucasian donors were included. Three pairs of female monozygotic twins, all aged roughly 18 to 29 years, were included in the twin cohort. Peripheral blood mononuclear cells were the source from which RNA for the TCR libraries was isolated. These data are also associated with another study on T cells expressing NK-cell markers. Looking at the second paper: TCR beta-chain repertoires were profiled in sorted CD3+CD56+NKG2C+, CD3+CD56+NKG2C- and CD3+CD56-NKG2C+ T-cell subsets from fewer than 10 donors. Most of the eight sequenced donors were HCMV-seropositive and one was HCMV-seronegative. To restrict sorting to alphabetaTCR-expressing T cells, an anti-gammadeltaTCR antibody was added in several experiments. In over five donors, the dominant CD3+CD56+NKG2C+ clonotypes were among the top 10 CD8+ clonotypes and accounted for about 1.0-7.0% of CD8+ T cells. Those dominant clonotypes were again the most abundant among CD3+CD56-NKG2C+ cells in several donors, at roughly 25-60.1%. Whether the expanded NKG2C-expressing T cell clones were specific for HCMV antigens was left unclear. All eight donors whose samples were sequenced were randomly selected healthy volunteers, three of them men and five women. To determine HCMV serostatus, a commercial ELISA kit was used to detect HCMV-specific IgG in serum. For more than five donors, bulk peripheral blood T-cell repertoires were also sequenced from unsorted PBMC. MIGEC handled demultiplexing of the reads and grouping by UMI, while MiTCR was used to assemble and quantify clonotypes. To remove erroneous sequences, TCR cDNA sequences were retained only when supported by two or more reads. The tcR package was used for downstream repertoire analysis, and clonotypes were matched between fractions using CDR3 nucleotide sequence together with V segment. Antigen specificity was annotated against VDJdb with VDJmatch, allowing one amino acid substitution in CDR3.

This TCR was recovered from a woman under 30 in good health. In this chain, TRBV20-1 is recombined with TRBJ2-3; tentative D gene TRBD2, with 5 bases matching. Sequences were obtained from PBMCs. The sequenced DNA is TGCAGCCCCTTTGGAGGAACCACAGATACGCAGTATTTT. Its protein product is CSPFGGTTDTQYF.